The sequence of this T cell receptor beta chain was determined in a study of cytomegalovirus exposure and HLA in healthy donors. Samples came from healthy bone marrow donors. Study-level results: CMV serostatus was the only immune exposure information that was available. The authors confirmed in vitro that three CMV-associated chains were specific for CMV antigens.

The V and J ends lost 8 bases and 9 bases, in that order; junction bases with no gene match: 9. CDR3 length: 12 amino acids. Germline lookup yields CDR1 MNHEY and CDR2 SMNVEV (reference sequence). Notes on this clone: Its antigen is still unknown.

The PCR had 60 Vbeta and 13 Jbeta primers. TCRdb's table, derived via immunoSEQ multiplex PCR, lists solely in-frame clones and lacks some. The sample has under 200,000 clones; 70% to 85% are singletons. Sequencing was performed on PBMCs. The genes are TRBV27 and TRBJ1-1, with 7 bases identical to TRBD1. The origin of this receptor is a man aged 50 or older in good health and CMV-seropositive. As DNA, the CDR3 is TGTGCCAGCGTTGAAAGACAGGGCCAAGCTTTCTTT. Its protein is CASVERQGQAFF.